This T cell receptor beta chain was observed in a study of T cells in localized non-small cell lung cancer. Sequenced by immunoSEQ multiplex PCR; TCRdb stores in-frame clones only, minus some. Found here are just under 80,000 clones, approximately 80% of them singletons; the top ten hold roughly 9%. This specimen consisted of peripheral blood, obtained before any cancer treatment. This receptor was identified in an older female donor with stage I lung adenocarcinoma.

The CDR3 sequence is CASSSRALNEQFF. CDR3 bases: TGTGCCAGCAGCTCCAGGGCCCTGAATGAGCAGTTCTTC. The chain carries TRBV7-8 and TRBJ2-1, with D possibly TRBD1 on 5 matching bases. V gave up 4 bases and J gave up 7 bases, with 11 bases separating them. The CDR3 has 13 residues. CDR1 and CDR2 (germline): SGHVS, FQNEAQ.